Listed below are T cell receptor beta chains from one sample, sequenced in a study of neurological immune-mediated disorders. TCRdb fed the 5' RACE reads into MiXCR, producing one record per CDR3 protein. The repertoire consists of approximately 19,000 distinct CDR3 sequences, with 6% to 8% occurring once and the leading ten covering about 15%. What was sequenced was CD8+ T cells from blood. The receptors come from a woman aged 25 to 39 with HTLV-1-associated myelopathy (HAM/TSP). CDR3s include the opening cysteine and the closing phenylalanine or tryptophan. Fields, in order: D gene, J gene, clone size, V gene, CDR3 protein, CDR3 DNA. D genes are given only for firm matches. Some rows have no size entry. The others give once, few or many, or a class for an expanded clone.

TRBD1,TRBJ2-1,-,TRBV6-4,CASGQGARNEQFF,TGTGCAAGCGGACAGGGGGCAAGGAATGAGCAGTTCTTC
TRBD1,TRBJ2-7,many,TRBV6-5,CASRPGQGSYEQYF,TGTGCCAGCAGACCGGGACAGGGTTCCTACGAGCAGTACTTC
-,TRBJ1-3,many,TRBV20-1,CSARGLGGNVNTIYF,TGCAGTGCTAGGGGCCTGGGTGGAAACGTAAACACCATATATTTT
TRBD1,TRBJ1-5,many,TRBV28,CASSSHRGSNQPQHF,TGTGCCAGCAGTTCCCACAGGGGTAGCAATCAGCCCCAGCATTTT
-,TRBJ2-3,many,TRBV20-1,CSAAAGTGSDTQYF,TGCAGTGCCGCGGCGGGGACGGGCTCAGATACGCAGTATTTT
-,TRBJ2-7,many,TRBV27,CASSLTVKYEQYF,TGTGCCAGCAGTTTGACAGTAAAATACGAGCAGTACTTC
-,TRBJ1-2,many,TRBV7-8,CASSLAQVGEANYGYTF,TGTGCCAGCAGCTTAGCGCAAGTAGGGGAAGCTAACTATGGCTACACCTTC
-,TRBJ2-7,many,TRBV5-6,CASSFGLGSYEQYF,TGTGCCAGCAGCTTCGGGTTGGGGTCCTACGAGCAGTACTTC
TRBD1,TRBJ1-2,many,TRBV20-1,CSAHGGTVGGNGYTF,TGCAGTGCCCACGGAGGGACAGTTGGTGGCAATGGCTACACCTTC
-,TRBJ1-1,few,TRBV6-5,CASSYAGHTEAFF,TGTGCCAGCAGTTACGCAGGGCACACTGAAGCTTTCTTT
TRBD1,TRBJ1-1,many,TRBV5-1,CASSPSGTGIMNTEAFF,TGCGCCAGCAGCCCTTCCGGGACAGGGATCATGAACACTGAAGCTTTCTTT
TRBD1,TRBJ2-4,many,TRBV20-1,CSARDGLRGRENIQYF,TGCAGTGCTAGAGATGGTCTTAGGGGGCGGGAAAACATTCAGTACTTC
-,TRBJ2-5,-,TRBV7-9,CASSSPEGVETQYF,TGTGCCAGCAGCTCCCCGGAGGGGGTGGAGACCCAGTACTTC
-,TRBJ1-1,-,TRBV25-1,CASRMGRNTEAFF,TGTGCCAGCAGGATGGGGAGGAACACTGAAGCTTTCTTT
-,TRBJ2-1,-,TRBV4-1,CASSHPTDRSYNEQFF,TGCGCCAGCAGCCACCCAACCGACAGATCCTACAATGAGCAGTTCTTC
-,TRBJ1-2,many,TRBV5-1,CASSGGVYGYTF,TGCGCCAGCAGCGGGGGGGTCTATGGCTACACCTTC
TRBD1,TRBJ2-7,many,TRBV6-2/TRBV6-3,CASSYLPGQGADEQYF,TGTGCCAGCAGTTACTTGCCGGGACAGGGGGCCGACGAGCAGTACTTC
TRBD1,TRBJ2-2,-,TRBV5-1,CASSTGTGSLTGEPSF,TGCGCCAGCAGCACTGGGACAGGTAGTCTTACCGGGGAGCCGTCTTTT
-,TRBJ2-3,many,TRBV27,CATRPLGGMDTQYF,TGTGCCACCAGACCGCTAGGGGGGATGGATACGCAGTATTTT
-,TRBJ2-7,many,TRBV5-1,CASSLASRASYEQYF,TGCGCCAGCAGCTTGGCCTCACGGGCCTCCTACGAGCAGTACTTC
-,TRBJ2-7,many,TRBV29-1,CSVGFGGEQYF,TGCAGCGTTGGGTTTGGGGGCGAGCAGTACTTC
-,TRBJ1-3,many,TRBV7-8,CASSLSGGAGNTIYF,TGTGCCAGCAGCCTTTCGGGGGGGGCTGGAAACACCATATATTTT
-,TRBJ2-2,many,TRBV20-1,CSAVERHGTGELFF,TGCAGTGCTGTAGAGAGACACGGCACCGGGGAGCTGTTTTTT
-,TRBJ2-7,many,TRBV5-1,CASSFLGRRYEQYF,TGCGCCAGCAGCTTCCTGGGCAGGAGATACGAGCAGTACTTC
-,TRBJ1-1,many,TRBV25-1,CASSEFLGGTEAFF,TGTGCCAGCAGTGAATTCCTGGGGGGGACTGAAGCTTTCTTT
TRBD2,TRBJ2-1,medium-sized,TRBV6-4,CASSPTSGDYNEQFF,TGTGCCAGCAGTCCGACTAGCGGGGATTACAATGAGCAGTTCTTC
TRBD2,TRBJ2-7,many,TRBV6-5,CASSYSSGTEQYF,TGTGCCAGCAGTTATTCTAGCGGTACCGAGCAGTACTTC
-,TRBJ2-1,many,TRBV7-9,CASSQGVGAGEQFF,TGTGCCAGCAGCCAAGGGGTCGGGGCAGGTGAGCAGTTCTTC
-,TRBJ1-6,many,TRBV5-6,CASSFGGSSYNSPLHF,TGTGCCAGCAGCTTCGGCGGGAGCTCCTATAATTCACCCCTCCACTTT
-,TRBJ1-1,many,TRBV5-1,CASSLAQGAEAFF,TGCGCCAGCAGCTTGGCACAGGGTGCCGAAGCTTTCTTT
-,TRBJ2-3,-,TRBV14,CASSQVAGIGTDTQYF,TGTGCCAGCAGCCAAGTGGCGGGGATAGGGACAGATACGCAGTATTTT
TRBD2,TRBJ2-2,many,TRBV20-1,CSARDHRAGAPGELFF,TGCAGTGCTAGAGATCATCGAGCGGGGGCGCCCGGGGAGCTGTTTTTT
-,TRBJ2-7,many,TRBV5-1,CASSLYGNPTEEQYF,TGCGCCAGCAGTTTATATGGGAACCCTACCGAGGAGCAGTACTTC
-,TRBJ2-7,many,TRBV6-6,CASSQKWDGVNYEQYF,TGTGCCAGCAGCCAAAAGTGGGACGGCGTGAACTACGAGCAGTACTTC
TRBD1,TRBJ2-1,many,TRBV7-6,CASSLDLDRENEQFF,TGTGCCAGCAGCTTAGATCTGGACAGGGAAAATGAGCAGTTCTTC
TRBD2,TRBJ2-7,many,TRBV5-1,CASSLGLAGSYEQYF,TGCGCCAGCAGCTTGGGACTAGCGGGCTCCTACGAGCAGTACTTC
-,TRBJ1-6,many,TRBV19,CASSMGRNSPLHF,TGTGCCAGTAGTATGGGCAGAAATTCACCCCTCCACTTT
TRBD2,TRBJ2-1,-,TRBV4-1,CASSQAGGRGNEQFF,TGCGCCAGCAGCCAAGCGGGGGGGAGGGGCAATGAGCAGTTCTTC
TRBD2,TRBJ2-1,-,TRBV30,CAGTSGGANEQFF,TGTGCCGGGACTAGCGGGGGGGCCAATGAGCAGTTCTTC
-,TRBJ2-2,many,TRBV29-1,CSVKDNTGELFF,TGCAGCGTCAAGGACAACACCGGGGAGCTGTTTTTT
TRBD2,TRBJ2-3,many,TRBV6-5,CASSYTGGSDTQYF,TGTGCCAGCAGTTACACGGGGGGGTCAGATACGCAGTATTTT
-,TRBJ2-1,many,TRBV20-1,CSAPAGGPSGEQFF,TGCAGTGCTCCCGCTGGGGGGCCGTCGGGTGAGCAGTTCTTC
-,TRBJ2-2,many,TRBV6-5,CASSVDDTSTNTGELFF,TGTGCCAGCAGTGTCGACGACACCTCAACTAACACCGGGGAGCTGTTTTTT
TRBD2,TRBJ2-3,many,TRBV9,CASSVGASGGSPSTDTQYF,TGTGCCAGCAGCGTAGGAGCTAGCGGCGGGAGTCCTAGCACAGATACGCAGTATTTT
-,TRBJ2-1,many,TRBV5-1,CASSSTGVRDEQFF,TGCGCCAGCAGCTCGACCGGGGTGAGGGATGAGCAGTTCTTC
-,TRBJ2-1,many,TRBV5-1,CASSLLWGTSYNEQFF,TGCGCCAGCAGCTTGCTTTGGGGGACCTCCTACAATGAGCAGTTCTTC
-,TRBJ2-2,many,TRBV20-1,CSARAPERNTGELFF,TGCAGTGCTAGGGCCCCAGAGAGGAACACCGGGGAGCTGTTTTTT
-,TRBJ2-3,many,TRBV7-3,CASSLIAQDTQYF,TGTGCCAGCAGCTTAATAGCGCAAGATACGCAGTATTTT
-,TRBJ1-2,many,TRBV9,CASSDSYGYTF,TGTGCCAGCAGCGACAGCTATGGCTACACCTTC